This T cell receptor beta chain came from a study of T-cell reconstitution after alpha-beta-depleted transplantation in children. This clonotype was detected ten times or more. Per the germline V gene, CDR1 is SGDLS and CDR2 is YYNGEE. V lost 4 bases and J 7 bases, leaving 14 bases between the germline ends. This CDR3 contains 14 residues. TCRbeta library preparation incorporated unique molecular identifiers. One entry per CDR3 protein, called by TCRdb with MiXCR from the PCR reads. Of more than 60,000 distinct CDR3 sequences listed, about 7% were seen once; the top ten hold around 2.5%. The genes are TRBV9 and TRBJ2-2, with D perhaps TRBD2 (5 bases). The sequence was collected from a human donor who donated a stem cell graft to a child with acute lymphoblastic leukemia. The starting material was PBMCs from the stem cell graft donor, obtained from the stem cell graft. Written as DNA, the CDR3 is TGTGCCAGCAGCCTTCTAGCTATCGACGGGGAGCTGTTTTTT. Its translation is CASSLLAIDGELFF.